What follows are 21 T cell receptor beta chains derived from one specimen sequenced in a study of blood T cell repertoires in COVID-19. Sequencing used immunoSEQ multiplex PCR; TCRdb keeps in-frame clones, though not all of them. The data contain approximately 150,000 clones, approximately 86% of them singletons. Sequenced material: peripheral blood. The receptors derive from a woman between 55 and 75 years old with active or convalescent COVID-19.

The chain is built from TRBV30 and TRBJ1-1; the match to TRBD1 covers 7 bases. The germline V gene encodes CDR1 GTSNPN and CDR2 SVGIG (reference sequence). Trimming cost V 3 bases and J 4 bases; bases outside gene matches: 5. The CDR3 loop spans 13 amino acids. In nucleotides, the CDR3 is TGTGCCTGGAGGCTTTCAGGGGGCACTGAAGCTTTCTTT. Amino acid sequence: CAWRLSGGTEAFF.

CDR3 sequence reads: CSATTGGEEKLFF. DNA of the CDR3: TGCAGCGCCACGACAGGGGGGGAAGAAAAACTGTTTTTT. The gene calls are TRBV29-1 and TRBJ1-4, with TRBD1 matching over 9 bases. V was clipped by 7 bases and J by 8 bases; unmatched bases: 8. From germline, CDR1 is SQVTM and CDR2 ANQGSEA. The CDR3 runs 13 residues. Together with reference TRBV29-1 and TRBJ1-4, the CDR3 gives the full variable domain: SAVISQKPSRDICQRGTSLTIQCQVDSQVTMMFWYRQQPGQSLTLIATANQGSEATYESGFVIDKFPISRPNLTFSTLTVSNMSPEDSSIYLCSATTGGEEKLFFGSGTQLSVL.

The gene calls are TRBV4-3 and TRBJ1-6; D gene uncertain. The CDR3 is made up of 13 amino acids. Germline CDR1 is LGHNA and CDR2 is YSLEER. V shed 1 base and J shed 9 bases, with 7 bases lying between them. The CDR3: CASSQGGTSPLHF. DNA of the CDR3: TGCGCCAGCAGCCAAGGAGGTACTTCACCCCTCCACTTT.

This clone has a single count. The chain uses TRBV18 and TRBJ1-5, with D possibly TRBD1 on 6 matching bases. V lost 1 base to trimming and J lost 0 bases, with 10 bases between them. This CDR3 is 16 amino acids long. The germline V gene encodes CDR1 KGHSH and CDR2 LQKENI. The CDR3 nucleotides read TGTGCCAGCTCACCACGGTCAGGGGCTAGCAATCAGCCCCAGCATTTT. It is translated as CASSPRSGASNQPQHF.

The chain carries TRBV29-1 and TRBJ1-4; the match to TRBD1 covers 7 bases. The CDR3 runs 15 residues. The germline CDR1 and CDR2 sequences are SQVTM and ANQGSEA. Germline trimming cut 7 bases from V and 0 bases from J; bases unmatched to any gene: 8. The CDR3 sequence: CSAVRQGATNEKLFF. In DNA form, the CDR3 reads TGCAGCGCAGTCAGACAGGGTGCAACTAATGAAAAACTGTTTTTT.

This chain links TRBV2 with TRBJ2-7; weak D call: TRBD1 (6 bases). Trimming pared 5 bases from V and 3 bases from J, leaving 8 bases between. The CDR3 has 12 amino acids. Germline assignment: CDR1 SNHLY and CDR2 FYNNEI. As DNA, the CDR3 is TGTGCCAGCAGTTCACAGGGCTACGAGCAGTACTTC. Its translation is CASSSQGYEQYF.

This chain uses TRBV7-9 with TRBJ2-5, with D unclear. V lost 11 bases to trimming and J lost 5 bases, with 15 bases between them. This CDR3 contains 12 residues. CDR1 and CDR2 (germline): SEHNR, FQNEAQ (reference sequence). The chain's CDR3 is CAGAEIGETQYF. DNA of the CDR3: TGTGCCGGTGCCGAGATCGGGGAGACCCAGTACTTC. The full variable domain, its missing parts supplied by reference TRBV7-9 and TRBJ2-5, is DTGVSQNPRHKITKRGQNVTFRCDPISEHNRLYWYRQTLGQGPEFLTYFQNEAQLEKSRLLSDRFSAERPKGSFSTLEIQRTEQGDSAMYLCAGAEIGETQYFGPGTRLLVL.

The chain combines TRBV6-5 with TRBJ1-6; 11 bases align to TRBD1. Germline V gene lookup returns CDR1 MNHEY and CDR2 SVGAGI. The junction had 4 bases not matched to a gene; V was cut back by 5 bases and J by 7 bases. CDR3 length: 15 amino acids. The CDR3 spells CASSPRDRGNSPLHF. DNA for the CDR3: TGTGCCAGCAGTCCACGGGACAGGGGGAATTCACCCCTCCACTTT.

This chain connects TRBV19 to TRBJ2-1, with 12 bases that match TRBD2. The J segment lost 8 bases and the V segment lost 8 bases, leaving 7 bases of the junction unmatched. The germline CDR1 and CDR2 sequences are LNHDA and SQIVND (reference sequence). The CDR3 has 14 residues. CDR3 DNA sequence: TGTGCCAGTCAAGGACTAGCGGGGTCGCATGAGCAGTTCTTC. Its translation: CASQGLAGSHEQFF.

V gene TRBV4-3 combines with J gene TRBJ1-3, with D unclear. Germline V lookup: CDR1 LGHNA, CDR2 YSLEER. V was cut by 1 base and J by 0 bases, with 13 bases left in between. The CDR3 spans 17 residues. Here the CDR3 DNA reads TGCGCCAGCAGCCAAGTCGAGGTGCGAAACTCTGGAAACACCATATATTTT. It encodes CASSQVEVRNSGNTIYF.

The chain recombines TRBV5-1 with TRBJ2-5; 9 positions match TRBD1. Germline V gene sequence: CDR1 SGHRS, CDR2 YFSETQ. With 0 bases clipped from V and 5 bases from J, the junction kept 2 bases outside the gene matches. The CDR3 is made up of 14 amino acids. This CDR3 is CASSLGQGGETQYF. The CDR3 DNA follows: TGCGCCAGCAGCTTGGGACAGGGGGGCGAGACCCAGTACTTC.

The rearrangement links TRBV5-1 to TRBJ2-3; a possible D gene is TRBD2 (7 bases). The germline CDR1 and CDR2 sequences are SGHRS and YFSETQ. The CDR3 consists of 15 residues. With 4 bases removed from V and 4 bases from J, the gap between germline ends came to 16 bases. CDR3 nucleotides: TGCGCCAGCAGCCTGGCCGGGGGGCGATCAGATACGCAGTATTTT. The encoded protein is CASSLAGGRSDTQYF.

The chain joins TRBV12-5 to TRBJ1-6, with D possibly being TRBD1 (6 bases). This CDR3 has 16 amino acids. Germline values: CDR1 LGHNT, CDR2 FRNRAP. V was pared by 1 base and J by 7 bases, with 14 bases between. The DNA of the CDR3 is TGTGCTAGTGGTTTGGGGGCCGGGGACACCAATTCACCCCTCCACTTT. Its protein is CASGLGAGDTNSPLHF.

This chain uses TRBV21-1 with TRBJ1-5. TRBV21-1 is a pseudogene segment. This CDR3 contains 14 residues. This CDR3 is CASRKRRRGQPQHF. The CDR3 nucleotides read TGTGCCAGCAGGAAACGGCGGCGCGGTCAGCCCCAGCATTTT.

The genes are TRBV19 and TRBJ2-1; D is unclear. CDR1 is LNHDA and CDR2 is SQIVND in the germline V gene (reference sequence). V was pared by 4 bases and J by 6 bases, with 7 bases between. This CDR3 is 12 amino acids long. As DNA, the CDR3 is TGTGCCAGTAGTACGAACAGCAATGAGCAGTTCTTC. It specifies CASSTNSNEQFF.

The rearrangement links TRBV2 to TRBJ2-7, with 11 bases matching TRBD1. Germline CDR1 reads SNHLY; CDR2 reads FYNNEI. The CDR3 is 15 amino acids. J gave up 4 bases and V 7 bases, and 9 bases lay outside the gene matches. This CDR3 reads CASTGGGTGGYEQYF. CDR3 nucleotide sequence: TGTGCCAGCACCGGGGGCGGGACAGGGGGTTACGAGCAGTACTTC.

V and J are TRBV19 and TRBJ1-5; D not resolved. Per the germline V gene, CDR1 is LNHDA and CDR2 is SQIVND (reference sequence). This CDR3 spans 12 amino acids. Trimming stripped 7 bases from V and 7 bases from J, with 11 bases between. CDR3 in DNA: TGTGCCAGTAAAAAGGGAGGACAGCCCCAGCATTTT. The encoded protein is CASKKGGQPQHF. The full variable domain, rest sourced from reference TRBV19 and TRBJ1-5, is DGGITQSPKYLFRKEGQNVTLSCEQNLNHDAMYWYRQDPGQGLRLIYYSQIVNDFQKGDIAEGYSVSREKKESFPLTVTSAQKNPTAFYLCASKKGGQPQHFGDGTRLSIL.

This chain joins TRBV20-1 and TRBJ1-6, with TRBD1 as a possible D gene (5 bases). V was clipped by 3 bases and J by 7 bases, with 10 bases between them. The CDR3 loop spans 13 amino acids. Per germline, CDR1 DFQATT and CDR2 SNEGSKA (reference sequence). CDR3 sequence: CSASGTGNSPLHF. The CDR3 DNA sequence: TGCAGTGCTAGTGGGACGGGAAATTCACCCCTCCACTTT.

The rearrangement joins TRBV19 to TRBJ1-5; a weak D match, TRBD1 (5 bases). CDR1 LNHDA and CDR2 SQIVND come from the germline V gene (reference sequence). The V and J ends lost 4 bases and 4 bases respectively, with 17 bases between them. The CDR3 runs to 16 residues. The DNA of the CDR3 is TGTGCCAGTAGTACTCACTCCGGGACTGCGAATCAGCCCCAGCATTTT. Encoded protein: CASSTHSGTANQPQHF.

This clone occurred a few times. The chain couples TRBV6-5 to TRBJ1-5; maybe TRBD1 (6 bases). The CDR3 length is 14 residues. The V end was cut by 6 bases, the J end by 7 bases, with 16 bases between. Germline CDR1 reads MNHEY; CDR2 reads SVGAGI. The DNA of the CDR3 is TGTGCCAGCAGAGCCGCAGGGGTTTGGCAGCCCCAGCATTTT. This codes for CASRAAGVWQPQHF.

The V gene is TRBV4-3, the J gene TRBJ2-7, with TRBD1 matching 7 bases. CDR1 is LGHNA, CDR2 YSLEER, per germline. The CDR3 has 15 amino acids. With 2 bases clipped from V and 0 bases from J, the junction kept 4 bases outside the gene matches. CDR3 in DNA: TGCGCCAGCAGCCAAAGGGCAGGGGGCTCCTACGAGCAGTACTTC. Translation: CASSQRAGGSYEQYF.